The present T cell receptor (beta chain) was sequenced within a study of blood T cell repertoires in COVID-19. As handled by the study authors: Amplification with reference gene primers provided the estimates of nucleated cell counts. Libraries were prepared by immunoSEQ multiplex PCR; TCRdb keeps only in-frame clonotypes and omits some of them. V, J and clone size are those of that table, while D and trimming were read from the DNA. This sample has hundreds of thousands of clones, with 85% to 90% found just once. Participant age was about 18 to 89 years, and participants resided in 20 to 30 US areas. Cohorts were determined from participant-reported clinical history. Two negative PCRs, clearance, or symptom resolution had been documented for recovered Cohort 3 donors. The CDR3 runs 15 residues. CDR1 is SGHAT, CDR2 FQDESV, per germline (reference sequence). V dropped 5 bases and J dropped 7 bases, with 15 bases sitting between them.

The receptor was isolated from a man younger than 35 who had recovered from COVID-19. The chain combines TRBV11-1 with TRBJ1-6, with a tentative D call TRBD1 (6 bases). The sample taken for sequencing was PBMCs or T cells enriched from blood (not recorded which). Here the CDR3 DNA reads TGTGCCAGCAGCCACAGGGCCGGGTGGAATTCACCCCTCCACTTT. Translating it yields CASSHRAGWNSPLHF. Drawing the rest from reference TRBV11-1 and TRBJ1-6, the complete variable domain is EAEVAQSPRYKITEKSQAVAFWCDPISGHATLYWYRQILGQGPELLVQFQDESVVDDSQLPKDRFSAERLKGVDSTLKIQPAELGDSAMYLCASSHRAGWNSPLHFGNGTRLTVT.